This T cell receptor (beta chain) comes out of a study of blood T cell repertoires in COVID-19. Study as a whole: Samples of COVID-19 (acute and convalescent) were obtained from the United States, Italy and Spain.

CDR3 length equals 15 residues. V dropped 5 bases and J dropped 5 bases, with 16 bases sitting between them. Looked up from germline, CDR1 is SGHAT and CDR2 is FQNNGV. TCRdb's table, derived via immunoSEQ multiplex PCR, lists solely in-frame clones and lacks some. This sample has around 220,000 clones, with 84% found just once. The sample was peripheral blood. The sequence came from a woman aged 80 or over with COVID-19, enrolled during active disease. V and J are TRBV11-2 and TRBJ1-3; D unresolved. This CDR3 reads CASSPAAEKRNTIYF. The CDR3 region has the DNA TGTGCCAGCAGCCCAGCGGCAGAAAAGAGAAACACCATATATTTT.